The T cell receptor (beta chain) described here comes from a study of blood T cell repertoires in COVID-19. As for the study in general: Acute-phase and convalescent COVID-19 samples originated in the United States, Italy and Spain.

Study members were between about 18 and 100 years old and lived in some 26 US regions. Allocation to cohorts depended on clinical history reported by the participants. Sequenced by immunoSEQ multiplex PCR; TCRdb stores in-frame clones only, minus some. The sample yields around 230,000 clones, around 86% seen once. Sequenced sample: PBMCs or T cells enriched from blood (not recorded which). The TCR was taken from a woman in her forties with acute COVID-19.

CDR3 loop: CASSLGQKNTGELFF. The CDR3 DNA follows: TGTGCCAGCTCACTTGGACAGAAGAACACCGGGGAGCTGTTTTTT. The chain combines TRBV18 with TRBJ2-2; tentative D call: TRBD1 (6 bases). V was cut by 4 bases and J by 1 base, with 10 bases left in between. The CDR3 spans 15 residues. Germline V gives CDR1 KGHSH, CDR2 LQKENI.